The clone carrying this T cell receptor (beta chain) has at least ten counts. Its specificity is not known. Coverage ceases 3 residues before the CDR3 finishes, and the germline J gene fills in the end. The CDR3 spans 14 residues. The germline gives CDR1 LNHDA, CDR2 SQIVND (reference sequence). V was pared by 5 bases and J by 7 bases, with 9 bases of the junction left unmatched. The sample is drawn from a study of T cell clonality in common variable immunodeficiency. Broader study findings: TCRbeta clonality was increased in CVID versus healthy controls.

Using immunoSEQ multiplex PCR, the repertoire was profiled, and TCRdb retains in-frame clones only, with some absent. The specimen gives 40,000 to 50,000 clones without singletons; the ten biggest hold 5% to 6.5%. The clonotype originates from a person aged 18-69 years in good health. Material: peripheral blood mononuclear cells. V usage is TRBV19 and J usage is TRBJ2-5, with TRBD1 matching over 8 bases. CDR3 DNA, as far as it was read: TGTGCCAGTAGTCCTACTGGACAGGGCGGGACC. This encodes CASSPTGQGGT. Given in full, the CDR3 is CASSPTGQGGTQYF.